One TCR beta chain is described in this entry. TCRdb re-derived calls from the PCR reads in MiXCR, one entry per CDR3 protein. The sample carries more than 80,000 distinct CDR3 sequences, about half recorded once. The CDR3 sequence is 16 residues long. Germline CDR1 reads MGHRA; CDR2 reads YSYEKL. V was clipped by 0 bases and J by 8 bases; unmatched bases: 8. The sample belongs to a study of CDR3 diversity in severe acne. This receptor was identified in a male donor with severe acne vulgaris. The V gene is TRBV4-1, the J gene TRBJ2-2, with 8 bases lining up with TRBD1. The source material was blood. CDR3 bases: TGCGCCAGCAGCCAAGAAATAAGCAGGGGGCGAGGGGAGCTGTTTTTT. This gives the protein CASSQEISRGRGELFF.